The 31 T cell receptor beta chains below come from one sample, sequenced in a study of blood T cell repertoires in COVID-19. Assay: immunoSEQ multiplex PCR; the TCRdb copy retains only in-frame clones and omits some. The data hold 200,000 to 250,000 clones, with roughly 90% observed a single time. Material for sequencing was peripheral blood. The receptors shown here come from a man aged 35-49 years with active or convalescent COVID-19.

The chain links TRBV29-1 to TRBJ1-1; perhaps TRBD1 as D (6 bases). V dropped 7 bases and J dropped 5 bases, with 17 bases sitting between them. CDR3 size: 13 residues. Germline lookup yields CDR1 SQVTM and CDR2 ANQGSEA. In DNA form, the CDR3 reads TGCAGCGCCTGTCCAGGGGCAGGTACTGAAGCTTTCTTT. Translated: CSACPGAGTEAFF.

This clone occurred once. The chain recombines TRBV12-3 or TRBV12-4 with TRBJ1-1; tentatively, D is TRBD1 (6 bases). The CDR3 covers 12 residues. The CDR3, as DNA: TGTGCTAGCGAGGGGGTGGGGACTGAAGCTTTCTTT. Its protein product is CASEGVGTEAFF.

The sample holds one count of this clone. V is TRBV2 and J is TRBJ1-2; D gene unclear. The germline CDR1 and CDR2 sequences are SNHLY and FYNNEI. Trimming pared 4 bases from V and 8 bases from J, leaving 14 bases between. There are 13 residues in the CDR3. CDR3 amino acids: CASSAEGSRGYTF. DNA for the CDR3: TGTGCCAGCAGTGCTGAGGGTAGCCGCGGCTACACCTTC.

V usage is TRBV9 and J usage is TRBJ1-4, with D unresolved. The germline gives CDR1 SGDLS, CDR2 YYNGEE. The V end was cut by 4 bases, the J end by 0 bases, with 7 bases between. The CDR3 is made up of 14 amino acids. CDR3 bases: TGTGCCAGCAGCCCCCGGGCAACTAATGAAAAACTGTTTTTT. This encodes CASSPRATNEKLFF.

The J gene is TRBJ2-7, the V gene TRBV19; TRBD1 agrees at 8 bases. The CDR3 consists of 18 residues. The V gene end was trimmed by 1 base and the J gene end by 2 bases; junction bases not matched to a gene: 13. From germline, CDR1 is LNHDA and CDR2 SQIVND (reference sequence). The chain's CDR3 is CASSIGAETGARTYEQYF. The CDR3 coding sequence is TGTGCCAGTAGTATAGGAGCCGAGACAGGGGCGAGGACCTACGAGCAGTACTTC.

The chain has TRBV7-6 and TRBJ2-3, with 9 bases matching TRBD1. Germline V lookup: CDR1 SGHVS, CDR2 FNYEAQ. The CDR3 consists of 14 residues. V lost 3 bases, J lost 3 bases, and 1 base stayed unmatched. Here the CDR3 DNA reads TGTGCCAGCAGCTTGACAGGGGGTACAGATACGCAGTATTTT. Protein: CASSLTGGTDTQYF. Together with reference TRBV7-6 and TRBJ2-3, the CDR3 gives the full variable domain: GAGVSQSPRYKVTKRGQDVALRCDPISGHVSLYWYRQALGQGPEFLTYFNYEAQQDKSGLPNDRFSAERPEGSISTLTIQRTEQRDSAMYRCASSLTGGTDTQYFGPGTRLTVL.

The V call is TRBV29-1, the J call TRBJ2-2, with D possibly matching TRBD2 (5 bases). V lost 6 bases, J lost 4 bases, and 6 bases lay in between. The CDR3 extends over 11 amino acids. Germline V gives CDR1 SQVTM, CDR2 ANQGSEA. The CDR3 is CSVGGTGELFF. In DNA form, the CDR3 reads TGCAGCGTAGGAGGCACCGGGGAGCTGTTTTTT.

The CDR3 DNA reads as TGTGCCAGAAGCTTGCCGGGACTAGCGGGGGGGCGTGAGACCCAGTACTTC. This gives the protein CARSLPGLAGGRETQYF. The V call is TRBV5-3, the J call TRBJ2-5; TRBD2 aligns across 16 bases. TRBV5-3 is designated an ORF whose function remains uncertain. V gave up 1 base and J gave up 5 bases; unmatched junction bases: 5. This CDR3 has 17 residues.

The chain combines TRBV18 with TRBJ1-4; TRBD1 is a possible D gene (5 bases). The CDR3 has 14 amino acids. Germline V lookup: CDR1 KGHSH, CDR2 LQKENI. The V end was cut by 3 bases, the J end by 7 bases, with 12 bases between. The CDR3 loop reads CASSPGFRAEKLFF. The CDR3 coding sequence is TGTGCCAGCTCACCGGGGTTCAGGGCTGAAAAACTGTTTTTT.

The chain joins TRBV28 to TRBJ1-6; D is unclear. The CDR3 covers 14 residues. V was pared by 6 bases and J by 5 bases, with 11 bases between. Germline V gene data show CDR1 as MDHEN and CDR2 as SYDVKM. CDR3 loop: CASSFGPHNSPLHF. The DNA for the CDR3 is TGTGCCAGCAGCTTTGGGCCCCATAATTCACCCCTCCACTTT.

This clone was seen at least ten times. Distinct nucleotide sequences in the sample also encode this CDR3. V and J are TRBV2 and TRBJ2-2; perhaps TRBD1 as D (6 bases). From germline, CDR1 is SNHLY and CDR2 FYNNEI. V was clipped by 6 bases and J by 0 bases, with 11 bases between them. This CDR3 comprises 15 residues. Here the CDR3 reads CASSRWTANTGELFF. CDR3 sequence (DNA): TGTGCCAGCAGCCGATGGACAGCGAACACCGGGGAGCTGTTTTTT.

The chain carries TRBV7-3 and TRBJ2-3; D call uncertain. Trimming cost V 5 bases and J 0 bases, with 9 bases left between them. Germline CDR1 is SGHTA and CDR2 is FQGTGA. The CDR3 is made up of 14 amino acids. The CDR3 loop is CASSPGDSTDTQYF. The DNA of the CDR3 is TGTGCCAGCAGCCCTGGAGACAGCACAGATACGCAGTATTTT.

This chain joins TRBV5-6 and TRBJ2-5; possibly TRBD2 for D (6 bases). In germline, CDR1 is SGHDT, CDR2 YYEEEE. Trimming cost V 0 bases and J 1 base, with 16 bases left between them. The CDR3 loop spans 17 amino acids. CDR3 amino acids: CASSLAAGPLIQETQYF. CDR3 in DNA: TGTGCCAGCAGCTTGGCTGCGGGACCCTTAATCCAAGAGACCCAGTACTTC.

Remarks on this clone: The sample contains more than one DNA sequence encoding this CDR3. The chain is built from TRBV29-1 and TRBJ1-5; perhaps TRBD1 as D (6 bases). The CDR3 has 13 residues. Germline-derived CDR1 and CDR2 are SQVTM and ANQGSEA. Trimming removed 6 bases at V and 4 bases at J, with 13 bases between. CDR3 sequence: CSVRQGLNQPQHF. The CDR3 bases are TGCAGCGTACGGCAGGGGCTAAATCAGCCCCAGCATTTT.

The chain carries TRBV21-1 and TRBJ2-7; the D call TRBD1 from the table was never checked on the DNA. TRBV21-1 is recorded as a pseudogene. The length of the CDR3 is 15 residues. CDR3 nucleotide sequence: TGTGCCAGCAGCCAGGGAACCAGGGCCCTCTCCGAGCAGTACTTC. Protein sequence: CASSQGTRALSEQYF.

V gene TRBV4-1 combines with J gene TRBJ2-7, with D perhaps TRBD1 (5 bases). The V gene's germline CDR1 is MGHRA and CDR2 YSYEKL. The CDR3 is 17 residues long. V shed 0 bases and J shed 5 bases, with 20 bases lying between them. The CDR3 DNA sequence: TGCGCCAGCAGCCAAGAAGTTTGGGCAGGGTACGGCCACGAGCAGTACTTC. It is translated as CASSQEVWAGYGHEQYF.

The chain employs TRBV27 and TRBJ2-7; TRBD2 is a possible D gene (6 bases). The V end lost 6 bases, the J end lost 0 bases, and 12 bases lay between the germline ends. The CDR3 runs to 14 residues. The germline V gene encodes CDR1 MNHEY and CDR2 SMNVEV (reference sequence). CDR3 sequence reads: CASRRDSTSYEQYF. For the CDR3, the DNA is TGTGCCAGCAGGAGGGACTCCACCTCCTACGAGCAGTACTTC.

The V call is TRBV3-1 (or the pseudogene TRBV3-2), the J call TRBJ2-1; TRBD2 matches at 11 bases. The CDR3 runs 15 residues. Looked up from germline, CDR1 is LGHDT and CDR2 is YNNKEL (reference sequence). Germline trimming cut 4 bases from V and 15 bases from J; bases unmatched to any gene: 14. The CDR3 protein is CASSLPPATSGILFF. As DNA, the CDR3 is TGTGCCAGCAGCCTTCCCCCGGCGACTAGCGGGATACTGTTCTTC.

This clone was detected a few times. The chain is built from TRBV28 and TRBJ2-1, with TRBD2 identical over 9 bases. The germline gives CDR1 MDHEN, CDR2 SYDVKM. The CDR3 is 16 residues long. The ends lost 5 bases at V and 9 bases at J; junction bases unmatched: 14. In DNA, the CDR3 is TGTGCCAGCAGTCCTCACCCGGGACTAGCTCTGGGTGAGCAGTTCTTC. It specifies CASSPHPGLALGEQFF. The full variable domain, its missing parts supplied by reference TRBV28 and TRBJ2-1, is DVKVTQSSRYLVKRTGEKVFLECVQDMDHENMFWYRQDPGLGLRLIYFSYDVKMKEKGDIPEGYSVSREKKERFSLILESASTNQTSMYLCASSPHPGLALGEQFFGPGTRLTVL.

This chain uses TRBV10-2 with TRBJ1-2; no firm D call. There are 12 residues in the CDR3. Trimming took 7 bases from V and 3 from J, leaving 9 bases between them. CDR1 is WSHSY, CDR2 SAAADI, per germline. In DNA form, the CDR3 reads TGCGCCAGCACCGAGGGAGACTATGGCTACACCTTC. Translated, it gives CASTEGDYGYTF.

The chain combines TRBV27 with TRBJ1-2; 8 nucleotides line up with TRBD1. Germline lookup yields CDR1 MNHEY and CDR2 SMNVEV (reference sequence). The CDR3 contains 18 residues. The ends lost 6 bases at V and 3 bases at J; junction bases unmatched: 18. DNA of the CDR3: TGTGCCAGCAGCGGTACCGGGACAGGAGTAGCCCCTTACTATGGCTACACCTTC. It encodes CASSGTGTGVAPYYGYTF.

This chain joins TRBV28 and TRBJ2-2; possible D gene TRBD2, 6 bases. The germline CDR1 and CDR2 sequences are MDHEN and SYDVKM. CDR3 length: 13 residues. Deletions cut 6 bases from V and 6 bases from J, with 11 bases between. The CDR3, as DNA: TGTGCCAGCAGCCGACGGGAGCCCGGGGAGCTGTTTTTT. Its translation: CASSRREPGELFF.

The chain recombines TRBV10-1 with TRBJ1-3, with D maybe TRBD1 (5 bases). This CDR3 has 15 amino acids. Trimming pared 11 bases from V and 0 bases from J, leaving 17 bases between. CDR1 is WNHNN and CDR2 is SYGVQD in the germline V gene (reference sequence). Written as DNA, the CDR3 is TGCGCCGGCTACCAACAGGAGAGCTCTGGAAACACCATATATTTT. Its protein is CAGYQQESSGNTIYF.

The V call is TRBV6-6, the J call TRBJ2-4; tentative D call: TRBD1 (6 bases). The CDR3 runs 13 residues. Germline V gives CDR1 MNHNY, CDR2 SVGAGI (reference sequence). The V and J ends lost 0 bases and 10 bases respectively, with 10 bases between them. The CDR3 sequence is CASSYSVQGIQYF. CDR3 nucleotide sequence: TGTGCCAGCAGTTACTCGGTACAGGGAATTCAGTACTTC.

This clone was counted a single time. CDR3 in amino acids: CASSQVGRGRSYYGYTF. Written as DNA, the CDR3 is TGTGCCAGCAGCCAAGTGGGCAGGGGGCGCTCCTATTATGGCTACACCTTC. The rearrangement joins TRBV14 to TRBJ1-2; 8 nucleotides align to TRBD1. The length of the CDR3 is 17 residues. The germline V gene has CDR1 SGHDN and CDR2 FVKESK. J was trimmed by 5 bases and V by 1 base; bases with no gene match: 12.

This chain uses TRBV29-1 with TRBJ1-2; 7 bases line up with TRBD1. The junction had 6 bases not matched to a gene; V was cut back by 7 bases and J by 4 bases. Germline values: CDR1 SQVTM, CDR2 ANQGSEA. CDR3 length equals 12 residues. CDR3 in DNA: TGCAGCGCCTTGACAGGGATCTATGGCTACACCTTC. It yields the protein CSALTGIYGYTF.

The chain joins TRBV28 to TRBJ2-7; TRBD2 is a possible D gene (7 bases). The CDR3 is 12 residues long. V was shortened by 11 bases and J by 4 bases, with 15 bases between the two germline ends. Germline V gene data show CDR1 as MDHEN and CDR2 as SYDVKM. Written as DNA, the CDR3 is TGTGCCGGGGGGGCAGGGTGGTACGAGCAGTACTTC. This gives the protein CAGGAGWYEQYF.

The chain couples TRBV18 to TRBJ1-1; D unclear. The V and J ends lost 5 bases and 4 bases respectively, with 11 bases between them. From germline, CDR1 is KGHSH and CDR2 LQKENI. This CDR3 has 13 residues. The CDR3 region has the DNA TGTGCCAGCTCAGTTGCGCGCGGCACTGAAGCTTTCTTT. Translating gives CASSVARGTEAFF. Using reference TRBV18 and TRBJ1-1 for the parts outside the CDR3, the full variable domain is NAGVMQNPRHLVRRRGQEARLRCSPMKGHSHVYWYRQLPEEGLKFMVYLQKENIIDESGMPKERFSAEFPKEGPSILRIQQVVRGDSAAYFCASSVARGTEAFFGQGTRLTVV.

The chain uses TRBV12-3 or TRBV12-4 and TRBJ2-5, with a tentative D call TRBD1 (6 bases). There are 13 residues in the CDR3. V shed 7 bases and J shed 5 bases, with 14 bases lying between them. CDR3 loop: CASTRDTMETQYF. The CDR3 nucleotides are TGTGCCAGCACCCGGGACACCATGGAGACCCAGTACTTC.

The gene calls are TRBV11-2 and TRBJ1-1; weak D call: TRBD1 (6 bases). V was pared by 4 bases and J by 11 bases, with 14 bases between. Germline values: CDR1 SGHAT, CDR2 FQNNGV. CDR3 length: 12 amino acids. The CDR3 is CASSSRQDRAFF. Written as DNA, the CDR3 is TGTGCCAGCAGCTCTCGACAGGACCGGGCTTTCTTT.

The chain recombines TRBV5-1 with TRBJ1-6; 7 bases align to TRBD1. The germline V gene encodes CDR1 SGHRS and CDR2 YFSETQ. The CDR3 sequence is 16 residues long. Germline trimming cut 0 bases from V and 7 bases from J; bases unmatched to any gene: 7. The CDR3, as DNA: TGCGCCAGCAGCTTGGGACCGGGACAGATCAATTCACCCCTCCACTTT. It codes for CASSLGPGQINSPLHF. Drawing the rest from reference TRBV5-1 and TRBJ1-6, the complete variable domain is KAGVTQTPRYLIKTRGQQVTLSCSPISGHRSVSWYQQTPGQGLQFLFEYFSETQRNKGNFPGRFSGRQFSNSRSEMNVSTLELGDSALYLCASSLGPGQINSPLHFGNGTRLTVT.